These 25 T cell receptor beta chains were all obtained from the same sample, sequenced in a study of cytomegalovirus exposure and HLA in healthy donors. PCR involved 60 Vbeta and 13 Jbeta primers. Some clones are missing from TCRdb's copy, which holds only in-frame ones; the method was immunoSEQ multiplex PCR. The profile shows some 170,000 clones, about 75% of them singletons. The sample was PBMCs. The source is a man aged 35 to 55 in good health and CMV-seropositive.

This clone was found once. This sequence joins TRBV7-9 and TRBJ2-5; 8 nucleotides agree with TRBD2. Germline V gene sequence: CDR1 SEHNR, CDR2 FQNEAQ (reference sequence). V lost 7 bases, J lost 1 base, and 5 bases stayed unmatched. The CDR3 contains 14 residues. CDR3 loop: CASISTSVQETQYF. CDR3 in DNA: TGTGCCAGCATCTCGACTAGCGTCCAAGAGACCCAGTACTTC.

The rearrangement joins TRBV28 to TRBJ1-5; D perhaps matches TRBD1 (5 bases). V dropped 6 bases and J dropped 7 bases, with 10 bases sitting between them. Germline CDR1 reads MDHEN; CDR2 reads SYDVKM. This CDR3 region has 12 residues. The CDR3 spells CASRSGLQPQHF. CDR3 nucleotide sequence: TGTGCCAGCAGGTCAGGGTTACAGCCCCAGCATTTT.

The rearrangement joins TRBV2 to TRBJ1-1; 10 bases match TRBD1. Trimming removed 5 bases from V and 6 bases from J; junction bases left unmatched: 6. Germline V CDR1 and CDR2: SNHLY, FYNNEI. This CDR3 has 14 amino acids. CDR3: CASSSDRGRAEAFF. Written as DNA, the CDR3 is TGTGCCAGCAGTTCCGACAGGGGGCGGGCTGAAGCTTTCTTT.

As DNA, the CDR3 is TGCGCCAGCAGCCCGGGACAGGGAATCGCGAACACTGAAGCTTTCTTT. This translates into CASSPGQGIANTEAFF. This chain connects TRBV5-1 to TRBJ1-1; TRBD1 agrees at 9 bases. The junction had 8 bases not matched to a gene; V was cut back by 4 bases and J by 1 base. CDR3 length: 16 amino acids. The germline V gene encodes CDR1 SGHRS and CDR2 YFSETQ.

This chain uses TRBV5-1 with TRBJ2-2; 8 nucleotides line up with TRBD1. Germline CDR1 and CDR2: SGHRS and YFSETQ. J gave up 3 bases and V 4 bases, and 8 bases lay outside the gene matches. The CDR3 length is 16 residues. CDR3 DNA: TGCGCCAGCAGCCTGGTCCCGGACAGGGACACCGGGGAGCTGTTTTTT. It specifies CASSLVPDRDTGELFF. Full variable domain (remainder filled in from reference TRBV5-1 and TRBJ2-2): KAGVTQTPRYLIKTRGQQVTLSCSPISGHRSVSWYQQTPGQGLQFLFEYFSETQRNKGNFPGRFSGRQFSNSRSEMNVSTLELGDSALYLCASSLVPDRDTGELFFGEGSRLTVL.

The V call is TRBV9, the J call TRBJ2-7; 7 bases match TRBD2. Germline loops: CDR1 SGDLS, CDR2 YYNGEE. The CDR3 totals 15 residues. The V and J ends lost 0 bases and 3 bases, in that order; junction bases with no gene match: 6. CDR3 sequence (DNA): TGTGCCAGCAGCGTAGGGGGGGACTACCACTACGAGCAGTACTTC. Translated: CASSVGGDYHYEQYF.

The V gene is TRBV12-1, the J gene TRBJ2-1; TRBD2 reflects the table's D call only, with no check against the DNA. TRBV12-1 corresponds to a pseudogene. The CDR3 spans 17 residues. The CDR3 protein is CASSFRRTPSSYNEQFF. The CDR3 nucleotides read TGTGCCAGCAGCTTCCGCCGGACTCCGAGCTCCTACAATGAGCAGTTCTTC.

In this sample, this clone turned up a few times. The chain has TRBV11-3 and TRBJ2-5; a weak D match, TRBD1 (5 bases). CDR3 length: 15 residues. CDR1 and CDR2 from the germline V gene are SGHNT and YENEEA. V shed 5 bases and J shed 5 bases, with 18 bases lying between them. CDR3 sequence (DNA): TGTGCCAGCAGCAATACCGGACAACCCAGGGAGACCCAGTACTTC. Its translation: CASSNTGQPRETQYF.

The chain employs TRBV9 and TRBJ2-5; 7 bases are a match to TRBD1. This CDR3 spans 14 amino acids. Germline CDR1 and CDR2: SGDLS and YYNGEE. V shed 0 bases, J shed 3 bases, and the junction held 2 bases outside the gene matches. CDR3 in DNA: TGTGCCAGCAGCGTAGGAGGGACAGAAGAGACCCAGTACTTC. This translates into CASSVGGTEETQYF.

The chain employs TRBV7-2 and TRBJ2-1, with 9 bases identical to TRBD2. The V gene end was trimmed by 5 bases and the J gene end by 7 bases; junction bases not matched to a gene: 6. CDR3 length: 14 residues. Germline assignment: CDR1 SGHTA and CDR2 FQGNSA. CDR3 residues: CASSRQTSGNEQFF. The CDR3 DNA reads as TGTGCCAGCAGCCGCCAGACTAGCGGAAATGAGCAGTTCTTC.

The chain is built from TRBV11-1 and TRBJ1-5; D is unclear. The CDR3 spans 14 residues. V was trimmed by 1 base and J by 11 bases, leaving 15 bases between them. The germline V gene encodes CDR1 SGHAT and CDR2 FQDESV (reference sequence). In DNA, the CDR3 is TGTGCCAGCAGCTTAGAAAGAGAGCCGGAGGCCCAGCATTTT. Its protein product is CASSLEREPEAQHF.

The chain links TRBV5-1 to TRBJ2-2; 10 bases line up with TRBD2. Per the germline V gene, CDR1 is SGHRS and CDR2 is YFSETQ. V shed 5 bases and J 3 bases; nucleotides not matched to a gene: 4. This CDR3 is 15 amino acids long. The CDR3 protein is CASRLAGEYTGELFF. The CDR3 nucleotides are TGCGCCAGCAGGCTAGCGGGAGAATACACCGGGGAGCTGTTTTTT.

J is TRBJ2-5 and V is TRBV5-6, with 7 bases matching TRBD2. The end of the DNA aligns better with TRBJ2-7, so the J call may be wrong. Germline V lookup: CDR1 SGHDT, CDR2 YYEEEE. The CDR3 is 14 amino acids. The CDR3, as DNA: TGTGCCAGCAGCTTGTTAGGGAGGGACTACGAGCAGTACTTC. Translated, it gives CASSLLGRDYEQYF.

This chain joins TRBV10-3 and TRBJ2-3; the D gene is possibly TRBD2 (5 bases). V lost 8 bases to trimming and J lost 3 bases, with 12 bases between them. The CDR3 is 13 residues long. Germline CDR1 and CDR2: ENHRY and SYGVKD. CDR3 region: CAIRREGTDTQYF. In DNA form, the CDR3 reads TGTGCCATCCGGAGAGAGGGAACAGATACGCAGTATTTT.

The gene calls are TRBV7-2 and TRBJ2-3; D uncertain. Trimming took off 5 bases at V and 0 bases at J, with 9 bases between the two ends. Per germline, CDR1 SGHTA and CDR2 FQGNSA. CDR3 length equals 14 residues. CDR3 nucleotide sequence: TGTGCCAGCAGCCGCCAGGCTAGCACAGATACGCAGTATTTT. This gives the protein CASSRQASTDTQYF.

The table lists this clone with a count of one. The chain carries TRBV5-5 and TRBJ2-1, with D perhaps matching TRBD1 (6 bases). V shed 2 bases and J shed 2 bases, with 14 bases lying between them. Germline V lookup: CDR1 SGHKS, CDR2 YYEKEE (reference sequence). The CDR3 loop spans 16 amino acids. The CDR3 DNA follows: TGTGCCAGCAGCTTTAATTACAGGGAAACCTACAATGAGCAGTTCTTC. This codes for CASSFNYRETYNEQFF.

This clone was observed a few times. The chain couples TRBV6-5 to TRBJ2-2; unclear D gene. Trimming stripped 7 bases from V and 2 bases from J, with 5 bases between. CDR3 length: 12 amino acids. CDR1 and CDR2 from the germline V gene are MNHEY and SVGAGI. Here the CDR3 DNA reads TGTGCCAGCACCTCCAACACCGGGGAGCTGTTTTTT. The encoded protein is CASTSNTGELFF.

The chain joins TRBV19 to TRBJ2-7; perhaps TRBD1 as D (7 bases). This CDR3 has 15 residues. CDR1 and CDR2 (germline): LNHDA, SQIVND (reference sequence). The V end was cut by 3 bases, the J end by 3 bases, with 15 bases between. The CDR3 region is CASSMGAGQYYEQYF. Here the CDR3 DNA reads TGTGCCAGTAGTATGGGCGCGGGACAGTACTACGAGCAGTACTTC.

The CDR3 loop reads CASSPGGSGGYEQYF. CDR3 bases: TGCGCCAGCAGCCCCGGGGGTAGCGGGGGCTACGAGCAGTACTTC. The V and J genes are TRBV4-1 and TRBJ2-7; 9 nucleotides agree with TRBD2. The V gene's germline CDR1 is MGHRA and CDR2 YSYEKL. V lost 4 bases and J lost 3; bases outside the gene matches: 7. The CDR3 has 15 amino acids.

The chain is built from TRBV18 and TRBJ2-5, with TRBD1 identical over 8 bases. This CDR3 region has 15 residues. The J segment lost 3 bases and the V segment lost 6 bases, leaving 9 bases of the junction unmatched. Germline CDR1 KGHSH, CDR2 LQKENI. The CDR3 reads CASSQNPGQEETQYF. The CDR3 DNA follows: TGTGCCAGCTCCCAAAATCCGGGACAGGAAGAGACCCAGTACTTC.

The V gene is TRBV6-4, the J gene TRBJ2-1; 7 positions match TRBD1. The V and J ends lost 5 bases and 7 bases, in that order; junction bases with no gene match: 5. CDR3 length: 13 amino acids. Germline CDR1 is MRHNA and CDR2 is SNTAGT. The CDR3 nucleotides are TGTGCCAGCAGTCCGACAGGGTGGAATGAGCAGTTCTTC. Its protein product is CASSPTGWNEQFF.

The chain couples TRBV6-1 to TRBJ2-2, with 7 bases identical to TRBD1. CDR3 length equals 15 residues. V trimming: 7 bases; J trimming: 4 bases; junction bases outside the gene matches: 9. Germline V CDR1 and CDR2: MNHNS, SASEGT. CDR3 amino acids: CASNDRVRVTGELFF. Here the CDR3 DNA reads TGTGCCAGCAATGACAGGGTTCGTGTCACCGGGGAGCTGTTTTTT.

The chain carries TRBV28 and TRBJ2-1; 10 bases agree with TRBD2. Looked up from germline, CDR1 is MDHEN and CDR2 is SYDVKM. CDR3 length: 16 amino acids. V shed 4 bases and J 1 base; nucleotides not matched to a gene: 4. The CDR3 DNA sequence: TGTGCCAGCAGTTCGTCAGCGGGAGGGTCCTACAATGAGCAGTTCTTC. Its protein product is CASSSSAGGSYNEQFF.

The table lists this clone with a count of one. The junction shows a germline mismatch at one end, possibly a read error. The chain recombines TRBV5-6 with TRBJ2-6, with a possible D match to TRBD1 (5 bases). This CDR3 is built from 17 residues. Germline V gene data show CDR1 as SGHDT and CDR2 as YYEEEE. Here the CDR3 reads CASSLVSAGPGANGLTF. The CDR3 nucleotides are TGTGCCAGCAGCTTGGTAAGCGCTGGGCCTGGGGCCAACGGCCTGACTTTC.

The V gene is TRBV13, the J gene TRBJ2-2; 11 bases match TRBD2. Per the germline V gene, CDR1 is PRHDT and CDR2 is FYEKMQ (reference sequence). The CDR3 length is 15 residues. Trimming removed 8 bases from V and 4 bases from J; junction bases left unmatched: 6. CDR3 nucleotide sequence: TGTGCCAGCGGGTACGGGACTAGCGGCACCGGGGAGCTGTTTTTT. Protein: CASGYGTSGTGELFF.